The 27 T cell receptor beta chains below all came from one sample that was sequenced in a study of long-term antiretroviral therapy in people with HIV (dated by TCRdb to between 2022 and 2023). The immunoSEQ hsTCRB v3.0 assay was used at survey level resolution to sequence the TRB variable region. TCRdb holds this immuneACCESS table with in-frame rearrangements only. Some clones are missing; in checked studies, unresolved V genes explain under half, and the rest has no known cause. Across this sample there are around 17,000 clones, with over 60% seen only once. About 15% of the sample goes to the ten largest clones. The sample consisted of unsorted PBMCs, taken roughly 2.4 years before starting antiretroviral therapy. The receptor set was obtained from a woman aged 45 to 65 with HIV.

CDR3 protein: CASSPGGGLEETQYF. The CDR3 DNA is TGTGCCAGCAGTCCGGGGGGGGGATTAGAAGAGACCCAGTACTTC. This chain links TRBV6-5 with TRBJ2-5; 8 nucleotides agree with TRBD2. Germline loops: CDR1 MNHEY, CDR2 SVGAGI. Trimming at V came to 5 bases and at J to 3 bases, leaving 8 bases not matched to a gene. The CDR3 runs to 15 residues.

The chain carries TRBV6-5 and TRBJ2-3; D is perhaps TRBD1 or TRBD2 (5 bases each). Per the germline V gene, CDR1 is MNHEY and CDR2 is SVGAGI. V lost 5 bases, J lost 0 bases, and 12 bases lay in between. This CDR3 comprises 15 residues. CDR3 nucleotide sequence: TGTGCCAGCAGTCCCGGGACGGCTAGCACAGATACGCAGTATTTT. Protein sequence: CASSPGTASTDTQYF.

The rearrangement links TRBV9 to TRBJ2-7; 8 bases agree with TRBD1. The CDR3 totals 14 residues. Germline CDR1 reads SGDLS; CDR2 reads YYNGEE. V lost 4 bases, J lost 2 bases, and 5 bases stayed unmatched. The CDR3 DNA sequence: TGTGCCAGCAGCTCCAGGACAGGGACCTACGAGCAGTACTTC. Amino acids: CASSSRTGTYEQYF.

This clone was seen once. The chain couples TRBV5-1 to TRBJ2-1, with 8 positions matching TRBD1. Per germline, CDR1 SGHRS and CDR2 YFSETQ. The CDR3 loop spans 15 amino acids. With V trimmed by 2 bases and J by 8 bases, 9 bases remained unmatched. CDR3 sequence (DNA): TGCGCCAGCAGCTTAGTGATAGCAGGGGGCGATGAGCAGTTCTTC. Encoded protein: CASSLVIAGGDEQFF.

This chain connects TRBV30 to TRBJ1-1; D is perhaps TRBD1 (5 bases). The ends were cut back, 4 bases at V and 11 bases at J, with 17 bases in the middle. The CDR3 length is 12 residues. CDR1 and CDR2 (germline): GTSNPN, SVGIG (reference sequence). The chain's CDR3 is CAWTRGAYGAFF. CDR3 nucleotide sequence: TGTGCCTGGACGCGAGGGGCTTATGGGGCTTTCTTT. The complete variable domain, with remaining parts taken from reference TRBV30 and TRBJ1-1, reads SQTIHQWPATLVQPVGSPLSLECTVEGTSNPNLYWYRQAAGRGLQLLFYSVGIGQISSEVPQNLSASRPQDRQFILSSKKLLLSDSGFYLCAWTRGAYGAFFGQGTRLTVV.

The chain employs TRBV11-2 and TRBJ2-3, with a weak D call TRBD1 (6 bases). Per germline, CDR1 SGHAT and CDR2 FQNNGV. V was cut by 1 base and J by 2 bases, with 7 bases left in between. The CDR3 runs 14 residues. The CDR3 region is CASSLAGDTDTQYF. CDR3 nucleotide sequence: TGTGCCAGCAGCTTAGCAGGGGACACAGATACGCAGTATTTT.

The V gene is TRBV5-1, the J gene TRBJ2-5; a weak D match, TRBD1 (6 bases). The CDR3 has 14 amino acids. The ends were cut back, 1 base at V and 6 bases at J, with 13 bases in the middle. Germline CDR1 reads SGHRS; CDR2 reads YFSETQ. This CDR3 reads CASSLPGDGKTQYF. The CDR3 DNA sequence: TGCGCCAGCAGCTTGCCAGGGGACGGGAAGACCCAGTACTTC.

The chain recombines TRBV7-9 with TRBJ1-1, with 7 bases fitting TRBD1. The CDR3 has 15 residues. CDR1 and CDR2 (germline): SEHNR, FQNEAQ (reference sequence). V shed 3 bases, J shed 5 bases, and the junction held 9 bases outside the gene matches. This CDR3 is CASSFLQGRRTEAFF. The CDR3 nucleotides read TGTGCCAGCAGCTTCTTACAGGGGAGGAGAACTGAAGCTTTCTTT.

J is TRBJ1-5 and V is TRBV10-2, with D possibly TRBD1 on 6 matching bases. V lost 5 bases to trimming and J lost 7 bases, with 12 bases between them. Germline V gene lookup returns CDR1 WSHSY and CDR2 SAAADI. This CDR3 has 13 amino acids. CDR3 bases: TGCGCCAGCAGTCCGGGGGCAGGACAGCCCCAGCATTTT. Its translation: CASSPGAGQPQHF.

About this clone: Distinct nucleotide sequences in the sample also encode this CDR3. The chain's CDR3 is CTSSHPLGTGIYEQYV. In DNA, the CDR3 is TGCACCAGCAGCCATCCCCTCGGGACAGGTATTTACGAGCAGTACGTC. The chain carries TRBV1 and TRBJ2-7; the tabulated D call, TRBD1, remains unverified against the DNA. TRBV1 is a pseudogene locus. CDR3 length equals 16 residues.

The chain links TRBV11-2 to TRBJ2-5; 8 nucleotides align to TRBD1. V trimming: 4 bases; J trimming: 3 bases; junction bases outside the gene matches: 10. The CDR3 covers 16 residues. Per the germline V gene, CDR1 is SGHAT and CDR2 is FQNNGV. The CDR3 DNA reads as TGTGCCAGCAGCTCTTATACAACAGGGGGGAAAGAGACCCAGTACTTC. Its protein product is CASSSYTTGGKETQYF.

This clone has a handful of counts. The chain links TRBV28 to TRBJ1-5, with no clear D. Looked up from germline, CDR1 is MDHEN and CDR2 is SYDVKM. Trimming shortened V by 2 bases and J by 7 bases, and 6 bases separated the two germline ends. This CDR3 spans 12 amino acids. The CDR3 bases are TGTGCCAGCAGTTTAGGGGTCCAGCCCCAGCATTTT. Translated, it gives CASSLGVQPQHF.

This clone has a handful of counts. The chain links TRBV7-3 to TRBJ2-7; D may be TRBD2 (5 bases). Germline CDR1 and CDR2: SGHTA and FQGTGA. V was cut by 3 bases and J by 4 bases, with 13 bases left in between. This CDR3 has 14 amino acids. The CDR3: CASSLGGSGYEQYV. The CDR3, as DNA: TGTGCCAGCAGCTTGGGCGGATCGGGGTACGAGCAGTACGTC.

This chain connects TRBV7-2 to TRBJ1-1; unclear D gene. Trimming stripped 5 bases from V and 10 bases from J, with 14 bases between. The CDR3 runs 12 residues. CDR1 SGHTA and CDR2 FQGNSA come from the germline V gene. The CDR3 protein is CASSPQGLVAFF. The CDR3, as DNA: TGTGCCAGCAGCCCCCAAGGGCTCGTAGCTTTCTTT.

V usage is TRBV6-5 and J usage is TRBJ2-1, with 9 positions matching TRBD1. The CDR3 spans 15 residues. V lost 10 bases and J lost 6; bases outside the gene matches: 13. Germline CDR1 and CDR2: MNHEY and SVGAGI. CDR3 in amino acids: CAIGCKGQGVNEQFF. The CDR3 DNA follows: TGTGCCATCGGTTGCAAGGGACAGGGAGTCAATGAGCAGTTCTTC.

The genes are TRBV15 and TRBJ1-1; D not certain. The CDR3 consists of 15 residues. V lost 0 bases and J 3 bases, leaving 11 bases between the germline ends. CDR1 and CDR2 (germline): LNHNV, YYDKDF (reference sequence). This chain's CDR3 is CATSRDFPLDTEAFF. Here the CDR3 DNA reads TGTGCCACCAGCAGAGATTTCCCGCTTGACACTGAAGCTTTCTTT.

This chain links TRBV30 with TRBJ1-6, with unresolved D. Trimming cost V 0 bases and J 13 bases, with 10 bases left between them. Germline CDR1 GTSNPN, CDR2 SVGIG (reference sequence). The CDR3 has 12 residues. CDR3 region: CAWSVGPVPLHF. The CDR3 DNA follows: TGTGCCTGGAGTGTAGGGCCAGTCCCCCTCCACTTT. Supplemented by reference TRBV30 and TRBJ1-6, the full variable domain reads SQTIHQWPATLVQPVGSPLSLECTVEGTSNPNLYWYRQAAGRGLQLLFYSVGIGQISSEVPQNLSASRPQDRQFILSSKKLLLSDSGFYLCAWSVGPVPLHFGNGTRLTVT.

This clone has just a few counts. The chain has TRBV7-9 and TRBJ2-7, with 9 bases lining up with TRBD1. V lost 0 bases and J lost 2; bases outside the gene matches: 5. The CDR3 runs to 16 residues. The V gene's germline CDR1 is SEHNR and CDR2 FQNEAQ (reference sequence). CDR3 DNA: TGTGCCAGCAGCTTAGCTGGGACAGGGCCTCCCTACGAGCAGTACTTC. It yields the protein CASSLAGTGPPYEQYF.

This clone was seen only a few times. The chain joins TRBV15 to TRBJ1-2; 7 bases fit TRBD1. V lost 3 bases to trimming and J lost 2 bases; unmatched junction nucleotides: 6. Germline-derived CDR1 and CDR2 are LNHNV and YYDKDF (reference sequence). The CDR3 has 15 residues. The CDR3, as DNA: TGTGCCACCAGCAGCGGAGGACAGGCCAACTATGGCTACACCTTC. Its protein product is CATSSGGQANYGYTF.

J is TRBJ1-5 and V is TRBV5-5; no definite D call. V lost 2 bases to trimming and J lost 0 bases, with 3 bases between them. CDR3 size: 13 residues. Per germline, CDR1 SGHKS and CDR2 YYEKEE (reference sequence). In DNA form, the CDR3 reads TGTGCCAGCAGCTTAGATAGCAATCAGCCCCAGCATTTT. This translates into CASSLDSNQPQHF.

The chain uses TRBV27 and TRBJ1-4; 7 nucleotides match TRBD1. Trimming cost V 4 bases and J 9 bases; bases outside gene matches: 8. The CDR3 covers 14 residues. The germline V gene has CDR1 MNHEY and CDR2 SMNVEV (reference sequence). The CDR3 here is CASSSGQTAQKLFF. CDR3 nucleotide sequence: TGTGCCAGCAGTTCGGGACAGACCGCCCAAAAACTGTTTTTT.

This rearrangement joins TRBV2 to TRBJ1-6, with D maybe TRBD1 (5 bases). Germline V lookup: CDR1 SNHLY, CDR2 FYNNEI. V dropped 5 bases and J dropped 7 bases, with 27 bases sitting between them. The CDR3 loop spans 19 amino acids. CDR3 in amino acids: CASSSARNLLPRGNSPLHF. CDR3 DNA sequence: TGTGCCAGCAGTAGTGCCAGAAATCTATTACCTAGGGGAAATTCACCCCTCCACTTT. The whole variable domain, remainder taken from reference TRBV2 and TRBJ1-6, is EPEVTQTPSHQVTQMGQEVILRCVPISNHLYFYWYRQILGQKVEFLVSFYNNEISEKSEIFDDQFSVERPDGSNFTLKIRSTKLEDSAMYFCASSSARNLLPRGNSPLHFGNGTRLTVT.

The V call is TRBV29-1, the J call TRBJ1-2; D is unclear. This CDR3 region has 13 residues. Germline CDR1 is SQVTM and CDR2 is ANQGSEA. V lost 6 bases, J lost 3 bases, and 14 bases lay in between. CDR3 loop: CSVRTDADYGYTF. Written as DNA, the CDR3 is TGCAGCGTGCGGACGGACGCTGACTATGGCTACACCTTC.

The J gene is TRBJ1-2, the V gene TRBV19; D remains ambiguous. V was trimmed by 3 bases and J by 2 bases, leaving 10 bases between them. This CDR3 has 14 amino acids. Looked up from germline, CDR1 is LNHDA and CDR2 is SQIVND (reference sequence). The CDR3 DNA follows: TGTGCCAGTAGTATCGGACGGGCAAACTATGGCTACACCTTC. The encoded protein is CASSIGRANYGYTF.

This chain uses TRBV10-2 with TRBJ1-6; 7 nucleotides line up with TRBD1. The CDR3 is 15 amino acids. Trimming cost V 7 bases and J 7 bases; bases outside gene matches: 10. The germline CDR1 and CDR2 sequences are WSHSY and SAAADI. The CDR3 sequence: CASTKTGLENSPLHF. As DNA, the CDR3 is TGCGCCAGCACCAAGACAGGGTTGGAGAATTCACCCCTCCACTTT.

The chain uses TRBV27 and TRBJ1-5; 7 nucleotides line up with TRBD1. The CDR3 covers 15 residues. V dropped 5 bases and J dropped 1; count of bases not matched to a gene: 5. CDR1 is MNHEY and CDR2 is SMNVEV in the germline V gene (reference sequence). The CDR3 bases are TGTGCCAGCAGTCGACAGGGCTCCAGCAATCAGCCCCAGCATTTT. This encodes CASSRQGSSNQPQHF.

The CDR3 DNA is TGTGCCAGCAGTAACTTAGGACAGGGGGACGAGCAGTACGTC. It yields the protein CASSNLGQGDEQYV. The chain combines TRBV6-1 with TRBJ2-7, with 10 positions matching TRBD1. Germline-derived CDR1 and CDR2 are MNHNS and SASEGT. The V gene end was trimmed by 5 bases and the J gene end by 5 bases; junction bases not matched to a gene: 6. This CDR3 region has 14 residues.